A selection of T cell receptor beta chains follows, all from one sample in a study. TCRdb used MiXCR to reprocess the 5' RACE reads, holding one entry per CDR3 protein. The sample yields about 12,000 distinct CDR3 sequences, 51% seen once. Source material: tumor-infiltrating Tregs sorted from the breast tumor. These receptors were collected from a female donor with breast cancer. The CDR3 runs from the conserved cysteine through the conserved F or W.

j_call v_call cdr3_aa
TRBJ1-1 TRBV5-1 CASSRTPWNTEAFF
TRBJ2-1 TRBV20-1 CSALAGSYNEQFF
TRBJ1-1 TRBV5-4 CASRAQVNTEAFF
TRBJ2-2 TRBV10-3 CAISEVRDTGELFF
TRBJ2-7 TRBV28 CASRSKRDYYEQYF
TRBJ2-1 TRBV7-9 CASSPLAGGPVEQFF
TRBJ2-1 TRBV20-1 CSARDAGGSGYEQFF
TRBJ2-1 TRBV7-9 CASSQPGTSGSSYNEQFF
TRBJ2-7 TRBV12-3/TRBV12-4 CASSLHAGNEQYF
TRBJ2-1 TRBV29-1 CSVGTSQYNEQFF
TRBJ2-5 TRBV6-2/TRBV6-3 CASSRDRGQETQYF
TRBJ1-1 TRBV3-1 CASSQDLAGRGTEAFF
TRBJ2-3 TRBV4-3 CASSRIVGGGAKVTQYF
TRBJ2-7 TRBV7-2 CASSLFREQYF
TRBJ1-5 TRBV4-1 CASSQVSSSGGQPQHF
TRBJ2-7 TRBV27 CASSTRRVGDSYEQYF
TRBJ2-3 TRBV29-1 CSVEGSYTGDTQYF
TRBJ2-6 TRBV11-2 CASSPHGVSGANVLTF
TRBJ2-5 TRBV7-2 CASSGAGGETQYF
TRBJ2-1 TRBV6-1 CASISETSGRALVNEQFF
TRBJ2-5 TRBV7-7 CASSRGTGEQETQYF
TRBJ2-7 TRBV20-1 CSAHIRVGNEQYF
TRBJ2-4 TRBV29-1 CSVAVGAKNIQYF
TRBJ1-5 TRBV20-1 CSADIPGQGYSQPQHF
TRBJ2-7 TRBV29-1 CSVSGTSGNYEQYF
TRBJ2-6 TRBV7-3 CASSSAGVNVLTF
TRBJ2-2 TRBV7-9 CASSSTVRRRTGELFF
TRBJ2-4 TRBV29-1 CSGSRGPPRNIQYF
TRBJ2-3 TRBV20-1 CSARRGADTQYF
TRBJ1-5 TRBV4-1 CASSQAEGIRQPQHF
TRBJ1-2 TRBV20-1 CTSYDSIYGYTF
TRBJ2-3 TRBV10-3 CAISASELDTQYF
TRBJ1-2 TRBV28 CAIGSHGYTF
TRBJ1-2 TRBV4-3 CASSQETGPNYGYTF
TRBJ1-1 TRBV25-1 CASSQGRSEAFF
TRBJ2-1 TRBV20-1 CSAERTSGSYNEQFF
TRBJ2-1 TRBV6-5 CASRSRGLSYNEQFF
TRBJ2-7 TRBV25-1 CASSTGTGLRAYEQYF
TRBJ1-1 TRBV3-1 CATGGDTEAFF
TRBJ1-2 TRBV4-3 CASSQDLGQGNFGYTF
TRBJ2-1 TRBV29-1 CSVVGRARQFF
TRBJ1-2 TRBV5-1 CTSSSTGNYGYTF
TRBJ2-3 TRBV7-2 CASSTGQGATDTQYF
TRBJ1-5 TRBV15 CATSLDGDSNQPRHF
TRBJ2-1 TRBV5-6 CASSLGGRAYNEQFF
TRBJ1-5 TRBV20-1 CSARFGPNQPQHF
TRBJ2-3 TRBV4-3 CASSQELAGGPDTQYF
TRBJ2-5 TRBV12-3/TRBV12-4 CTSSARTGVHGETQYF
TRBJ2-7 TRBV5-1 CASSLGTGGYEQYF
TRBJ2-2 TRBV7-2 CASSFLAARNTGELFF
TRBJ2-5 TRBV9 CASSTGAVQETQYF
TRBJ2-5 TRBV12-3/TRBV12-4 CASSLASGSQETQYF
TRBJ1-5 TRBV7-9 CASSLGSGDQPQHF
TRBJ2-5 TRBV11-2 CASSSNFRETQYF
TRBJ2-1 TRBV5-1 CASSPDGLGKQFF
TRBJ2-5 TRBV5-3 CARSLGFGRARETQYF
TRBJ1-6 TRBV12-3/TRBV12-4 CASSLARTKTPLHF
TRBJ1-2 TRBV20-1 CSAPPGAYGYTF
TRBJ2-3 TRBV2 CASTAGVFADTQYF